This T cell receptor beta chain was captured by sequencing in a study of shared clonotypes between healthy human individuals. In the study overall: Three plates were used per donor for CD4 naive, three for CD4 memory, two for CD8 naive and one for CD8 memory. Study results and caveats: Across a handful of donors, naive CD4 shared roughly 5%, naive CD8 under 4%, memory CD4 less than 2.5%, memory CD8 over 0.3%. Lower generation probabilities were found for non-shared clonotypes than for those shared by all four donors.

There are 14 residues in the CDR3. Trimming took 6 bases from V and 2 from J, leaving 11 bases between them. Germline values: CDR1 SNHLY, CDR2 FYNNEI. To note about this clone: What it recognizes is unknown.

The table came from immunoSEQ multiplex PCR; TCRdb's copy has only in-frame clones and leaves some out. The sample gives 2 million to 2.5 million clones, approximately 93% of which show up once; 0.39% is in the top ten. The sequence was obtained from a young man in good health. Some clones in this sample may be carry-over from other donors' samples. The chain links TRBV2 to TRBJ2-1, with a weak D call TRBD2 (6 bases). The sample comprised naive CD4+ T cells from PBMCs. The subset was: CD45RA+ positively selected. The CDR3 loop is CASSRDSTYNEQFF. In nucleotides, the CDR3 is TGTGCCAGCAGCCGGGACTCAACCTACAATGAGCAGTTCTTC. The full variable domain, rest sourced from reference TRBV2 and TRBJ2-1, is EPEVTQTPSHQVTQMGQEVILRCVPISNHLYFYWYRQILGQKVEFLVSFYNNEISEKSEIFDDQFSVERPDGSNFTLKIRSTKLEDSAMYFCASSRDSTYNEQFFGPGTRLTVL.